These 23 T cell receptor beta chains were sequenced from one sample in a study of metastatic and nonmetastatic thyroid tumors. TCRdb re-clonotyped the PCR reads via MiXCR. The sample holds about 70,000 clones, roughly 18% seen once. Before thyroid surgery, none of the patients had received any treatment. The material sequenced was blood. Source of these receptors: a female donor with papillary thyroid cancer or a benign thyroid nodule (not recorded which). Some clones in this sample may be carry-over from other donors' samples.

This clone has a single count. The chain recombines TRBV11-3 with TRBJ2-2; D gene ambiguous. The CDR3 runs 14 residues. Trimming took off 5 bases at V and 1 base at J, with 8 bases between the two ends. CDR1 and CDR2 (germline): SGHNT, YENEEA. The CDR3 reads CASSLLGNTGELFF. The CDR3, as DNA: TGTGCCAGCAGCCTCCTCGGGAACACCGGGGAGCTGTTTTTT.

This clone has more than one count but fewer than ten. The chain links TRBV11-2 to TRBJ2-7; 10 nucleotides agree with TRBD1. Trimming took 3 bases from V and 6 from J; bases not matched to a gene: 11. This CDR3 contains 16 residues. The germline CDR1 and CDR2 sequences are SGHAT and FQNNGV. In nucleotides, the CDR3 is TGTGCCAGCAGCTTCCAACCCGGGACAGGGGTTAGCGAGCAGTACTTC. Amino acids: CASSFQPGTGVSEQYF.

The rearrangement uses TRBV15 and TRBJ2-4, with 7 positions matching TRBD1. Germline values: CDR1 LNHNV, CDR2 YYDKDF (reference sequence). The length of the CDR3 is 16 residues. The V and J ends lost 4 bases and 8 bases, in that order; junction bases with no gene match: 14. CDR3 sequence reads: CATSTDEGAFRDIQYF. CDR3 in DNA: TGTGCCACCAGCACCGACGAGGGGGCGTTTCGCGACATTCAGTACTTC.

There are many counts of this clone. This chain connects TRBV9 to TRBJ2-3; tentatively, D is TRBD2 (6 bases). CDR3 length: 17 residues. Germline V gives CDR1 SGDLS, CDR2 YYNGEE. Trimming cost V 3 bases and J 2 bases, with 19 bases left between them. The CDR3 nucleotides are TGTGCCAGCAGCGGACTCGGTAGCGGAGGACCCACAGATACGCAGTATTTT. It is translated as CASSGLGSGGPTDTQYF.

This clone was recorded many times. V gene TRBV11-1 combines with J gene TRBJ1-1; 9 nucleotides match TRBD1. Germline CDR1 SGHAT, CDR2 FQDESV (reference sequence). The CDR3 extends over 18 amino acids. The ends lost 2 bases at V and 5 bases at J; junction bases unmatched: 15. The CDR3, as DNA: TGTGCCAGCAGCTTAAGTCCCGGGACAGGGCCTTTTGGGACTGAAGCTTTCTTT. This encodes CASSLSPGTGPFGTEAFF.

This clone was counted between two and nine times. The rearrangement joins TRBV5-4 to TRBJ1-2; tentatively, D is TRBD1 (5 bases). The CDR3 has 16 amino acids. V lost 0 bases, J lost 1 base, and 13 bases lay in between. From germline, CDR1 is SGHNT and CDR2 YYREEE (reference sequence). The CDR3 region has the DNA TGTGCCAGCAGCTTGGATCCGGGACGGAATAACTATGGCTACACCTTC. Translation gives CASSLDPGRNNYGYTF. Together with reference TRBV5-4 and TRBJ1-2, the CDR3 gives the full variable domain: ETGVTQSPTHLIKTRGQQVTLRCSSQSGHNTVSWYQQALGQGPQFIFQYYREEENGRGNFPPRFSGLQFPNYSSELNVNALELDDSALYLCASSLDPGRNNYGYTFGSGTRLTVV.

This clone was detected many times. Distinct nucleotide sequences in the sample also encode this CDR3. The rearrangement joins TRBV20-1 to TRBJ2-4; D might be TRBD1 (6 bases). Germline lookup yields CDR1 DFQATT and CDR2 SNEGSKA (reference sequence). Trimming removed 5 bases from V and 13 bases from J, with 15 bases in between. The CDR3 contains 11 residues. The CDR3 protein is CSAYKTGTQYF. The CDR3 region has the DNA TGCAGTGCTTACAAAACCGGGACACAGTACTTC.

This clone was seen repeatedly, ten times or more. This chain connects TRBV2 to TRBJ1-6; no reliable D call. This CDR3 region has 11 residues. Germline-derived CDR1 and CDR2 are SNHLY and FYNNEI. The V end lost 3 bases, the J end lost 10 bases, and 4 bases lay between the germline ends. CDR3 residues: CASSESSPLHF. The CDR3 DNA follows: TGTGCCAGCAGTGAGAGCTCACCCCTCCACTTT.

This clone has at least ten counts. The rearrangement joins TRBV15 to TRBJ1-1; possible D gene TRBD1, 5 bases. Trimming left V 9 bases short and J 3 bases short, with 14 bases between. In germline, CDR1 is LNHNV, CDR2 YYDKDF (reference sequence). The length of the CDR3 is 13 residues. The CDR3 bases are TGTGCCACGGGATCCAGGGCCCACACTGAAGCTTTCTTT. Residues: CATGSRAHTEAFF.

This clone was picked up many times. The rearrangement joins TRBV28 to TRBJ1-5, with D unresolved. Per germline, CDR1 MDHEN and CDR2 SYDVKM. V lost 11 bases to trimming and J lost 9 bases, with 11 bases between them. The CDR3 has 10 residues. The CDR3 DNA reads as TGTGCCGTATCACTTCGGCCCCAGCATTTT. Amino acid sequence: CAVSLRPQHF. Filled out from reference TRBV28 and TRBJ1-5, the complete variable domain reads DVKVTQSSRYLVKRTGEKVFLECVQDMDHENMFWYRQDPGLGLRLIYFSYDVKMKEKGDIPEGYSVSREKKERFSLILESASTNQTSMYLCAVSLRPQHFGDGTRLSIL.

This clone was counted at least ten times. This chain links TRBV13 with TRBJ1-3; no clear D. Trimming pared 5 bases from V and 8 bases from J, leaving 22 bases between. This CDR3 comprises 16 residues. The germline gives CDR1 PRHDT, CDR2 FYEKMQ (reference sequence). This chain's CDR3 is CASSAPGWGLGYTIYF. Here the CDR3 DNA reads TGTGCCAGCAGCGCCCCGGGCTGGGGTTTAGGGTACACCATATATTTT.

This clone was recorded at least ten times. CDR3 sequence: CASSQIGGLAGEQYF. The CDR3 nucleotides are TGTGCCAGCAGTCAAATCGGGGGACTAGCGGGCGAGCAGTACTTC. The chain has TRBV27 and TRBJ2-7; 12 nucleotides line up with TRBD2. The V segment lost 5 bases and the J segment 6 bases; nucleotides outside the gene matches: 8. The CDR3 has 15 residues. CDR1 is MNHEY and CDR2 is SMNVEV in the germline V gene (reference sequence).

The rearrangement joins TRBV6-2 or TRBV6-3 to TRBJ2-7; 8 positions agree with TRBD1. Germline CDR1 is MNHEY and CDR2 is SVGEGT. The CDR3 is 15 residues long. The V segment lost 4 bases and the J segment 0 bases; nucleotides outside the gene matches: 5. In DNA form, the CDR3 reads TGTGCCAGCAGTTTCCGGGACAGGCCCTCCTACGAGCAGTACTTC. Its translation is CASSFRDRPSYEQYF.

This clone was recorded a few times. The rearrangement joins TRBV6-1 to TRBJ1-5, with D possibly TRBD1 on 5 matching bases. V lost 10 bases, J lost 0 bases, and 16 bases lay in between. Germline CDR1 MNHNS, CDR2 SASEGT. CDR3 size: 15 residues. DNA for the CDR3: TGTGCCACCCGGGGGGGTGCCTATAGCAATCAGCCCCAGCATTTT. This translates into CATRGGAYSNQPQHF.

At least ten counts were recorded for this clone. The rearrangement joins TRBV10-2 to TRBJ2-6; TRBD2 aligns across 9 bases. The CDR3 extends over 17 amino acids. Losses at the gene ends were 6 bases for V and 0 bases for J; bases not matched to a gene: 6. CDR1 is WSHSY and CDR2 is SAAADI in the germline V gene. The CDR3 DNA sequence: TGCGCCAGCAGGGCTAGCGGGAACCTCTCTGGGGCCAACGTCCTGACTTTC. Amino acids: CASRASGNLSGANVLTF.

In its sample, this clone was seen many times. This chain joins TRBV27 and TRBJ1-1; D possibly corresponds to TRBD1 (5 bases). Trimming took 3 bases from V and 0 from J, leaving 17 bases between them. CDR3 length: 17 amino acids. CDR1 MNHEY and CDR2 SMNVEV come from the germline V gene (reference sequence). The CDR3 loop reads CASSFLFVRGMNTEAFF. The CDR3 DNA reads TGTGCCAGCAGTTTTCTTTTTGTTAGGGGAATGAACACTGAAGCTTTCTTT.

To note about this clone: A much larger clonotype is one base distant, so this may be a read error. This chain uses TRBV20-1 with TRBJ2-5; 8 bases map to TRBD2. Germline lookup yields CDR1 DFQATT and CDR2 SNEGSKA (reference sequence). The CDR3 spans 13 residues. In DNA, the CDR3 is TGCAGTCCCCGGGAGGGAGAGAAAGAGAACCAGTACTTC. Protein: CSPREGEKENQYF.

This clone was counted ten times or more. The chain employs TRBV7-9 and TRBJ2-1; D remains unclear. Trimming shortened V by 3 bases and J by 7 bases, and 7 bases separated the two germline ends. This CDR3 spans 12 amino acids. Germline V gives CDR1 SEHNR, CDR2 FQNEAQ (reference sequence). The CDR3 DNA is TGTGCCAGCAGCTTTCGTGATAATGAGCAGTTCTTC. It encodes CASSFRDNEQFF.

This chain connects TRBV20-1 to TRBJ2-3; D is perhaps TRBD2 (5 bases). The CDR3 contains 14 residues. Trimming stripped 6 bases from V and 2 bases from J, with 15 bases between. The V gene's germline CDR1 is DFQATT and CDR2 SNEGSKA (reference sequence). CDR3 loop: CSASGRGFTDTQYF. As DNA, the CDR3 is TGCAGTGCCAGTGGTCGGGGTTTCACAGATACGCAGTATTTT.

Note on this clone: Relative to the germline gene, one junction end is altered; a read error may explain this. CDR3 nucleotides: TGCGCTAGCATCTTGTTAGGGCCGCGGGAGGCGTTCTCCGGGGAGCTGTTTTTT. Encoded protein: CASILLGPREAFSGELFF. The chain couples TRBV5-1 to TRBJ2-2, with 8 bases fitting TRBD2. Germline-derived CDR1 and CDR2 are SGHRS and YFSETQ. This CDR3 has 18 amino acids.

Note on this clone: A much larger clone sits a single nucleotide away, making a read error possible. The chain uses TRBV3-1 and TRBJ2-5, with TRBD2 matching over 7 bases. The CDR3 covers 13 residues. Germline V gene data show CDR1 as LGHDT and CDR2 as YNNKEL (reference sequence). CDR3 residues: CASIPPSGETRYF. The CDR3 DNA sequence: TGTGCCAGCATCCCCCCTAGCGGAGAGACCCGGTACTTC.

This clone showed up many times. This chain links TRBV20-1 with TRBJ1-4, with TRBD1 matching 11 bases. This CDR3 comprises 14 residues. With V trimmed by 6 bases and J by 8 bases, 8 bases remained unmatched. Germline V lookup: CDR1 DFQATT, CDR2 SNEGSKA (reference sequence). CDR3 sequence reads: CSALQGQGGEKLFF. CDR3 nucleotides: TGCAGTGCCCTACAGGGACAGGGGGGAGAAAAACTGTTTTTT.

This clone was detected many times. V gene TRBV24-1 combines with J gene TRBJ2-2, with 7 nucleotides matching TRBD2. The CDR3 extends over 20 amino acids. V was clipped by 3 bases and J by 1 base; unmatched bases: 16. Germline values: CDR1 KGHDR, CDR2 SFDVKD. CDR3 amino acids: CATSDRRLIVPGGNTGELFF. The CDR3 bases are TGTGCCACCAGTGATAGGAGATTGATCGTCCCGGGAGGGAACACCGGGGAGCTGTTTTTT.